The 10 T cell receptor beta chains presented below share a single source sample, sequenced in a study of lymphopenia after photon versus proton radiotherapy. Method: immunoSEQ multiplex PCR; TCRdb's copy keeps in-frame clones and lacks some. The sample consists of over 25,000 clones, roughly nine tenths of them appearing once. Sequences were derived from peripheral blood, sampled from a patient treated with photon-based radiotherapy. These TCRs come from a woman aged 45-65 years with cholangiocarcinoma.

The chain is built from TRBV27 and TRBJ1-2; D unclear. CDR3 length: 15 amino acids. With 6 bases removed from V and 0 bases from J, the gap between germline ends came to 14 bases. CDR1 MNHEY and CDR2 SMNVEV come from the germline V gene (reference sequence). CDR3 nucleotides: TGTGCCAGCAGGGCAGGCGTAGTCTCTAACTATGGCTACACCTTC. Its protein product is CASRAGVVSNYGYTF.

This clone appeared a single time. J is TRBJ2-2 and V is TRBV7-2; 8 positions agree with TRBD2. The V gene end was trimmed by 5 bases and the J gene end by 7 bases; junction bases not matched to a gene: 12. The CDR3 loop spans 16 amino acids. The germline CDR1 and CDR2 sequences are SGHTA and FQGNSA. DNA of the CDR3: TGTGCCAGCAGCCGAAACGGGGGGGCGACGAACGGGGAGCTGTTTTTT. The encoded protein is CASSRNGGATNGELFF.

The chain joins TRBV27 to TRBJ2-7, with D perhaps TRBD1 (6 bases). V dropped 3 bases and J dropped 6 bases, with 9 bases sitting between them. CDR1 is MNHEY and CDR2 is SMNVEV in the germline V gene (reference sequence). The CDR3 covers 12 residues. The CDR3 bases are TGTGCCAGCAGTTTCAGGGGCGGCGAGCAGTACTTC. Translated: CASSFRGGEQYF.

V is TRBV29-1 and J is TRBJ1-2; 7 bases fit TRBD1. The J segment lost 6 bases and the V segment lost 7 bases, leaving 11 bases of the junction unmatched. The CDR3 sequence is 13 residues long. From germline, CDR1 is SQVTM and CDR2 ANQGSEA. CDR3 residues: CSALGRGFNGYTF. The CDR3 bases are TGCAGCGCCCTCGGCAGGGGGTTTAATGGCTACACCTTC.

J is TRBJ1-5 and V is TRBV6-5; D perhaps matches TRBD1 (6 bases). Trimming removed 4 bases from V and 4 bases from J, with 8 bases in between. Germline V CDR1 and CDR2: MNHEY, SVGAGI. The CDR3 has 13 residues. In nucleotides, the CDR3 is TGTGCCAGCAGTTTTGACAGGAATCAGCCCCAGCATTTT. Its protein product is CASSFDRNQPQHF.

The chain couples TRBV7-2 to TRBJ2-7, with 7 bases matching TRBD2. This CDR3 is built from 16 residues. V shed 3 bases, J shed 4 bases, and the junction held 12 bases outside the gene matches. CDR1 SGHTA and CDR2 FQGNSA come from the germline V gene. This CDR3 is CASSFPGTNEGYEQYF. The CDR3 DNA reads TGTGCCAGCAGCTTCCCCGGGACTAACGAGGGGTACGAGCAGTACTTC.

This chain joins TRBV13 and TRBJ2-7, with 7 bases fitting TRBD1. Germline CDR1 reads PRHDT; CDR2 reads FYEKMQ (reference sequence). The CDR3 is made up of 14 amino acids. Trimming took 3 bases from V and 2 from J; bases not matched to a gene: 4. The CDR3 DNA is TGTGCCAGCAGCTTTGGACAGGCCGCCTACGAGCAGTACTTC. Amino acids: CASSFGQAAYEQYF.

The J gene is TRBJ2-6, the V gene TRBV7-8; D possibly corresponds to TRBD1 (5 bases). The CDR3 has 16 residues. Per germline, CDR1 SGHVS and CDR2 FQNEAQ. Trimming removed 5 bases from V and 1 base from J, with 12 bases in between. CDR3 region: CASSPGWKSGANVLTF. CDR3 nucleotides: TGTGCCAGCAGCCCAGGGTGGAAGTCTGGGGCCAACGTCCTGACTTTC.

This chain uses TRBV27 with TRBJ2-3, with D maybe TRBD2 (5 bases). Per the germline V gene, CDR1 is MNHEY and CDR2 is SMNVEV (reference sequence). This CDR3 has 15 residues. V was shortened by 6 bases and J by 3 bases, with 16 bases between the two germline ends. CDR3 sequence reads: CASRPGFQYTDTQYF. DNA for the CDR3: TGTGCCAGCAGGCCGGGATTTCAGTATACAGATACGCAGTATTTT.

The gene calls are TRBV16 and TRBJ1-2; possible D gene TRBD1, 5 bases. V was shortened by 0 bases and J by 8 bases, with 13 bases between the two germline ends. Germline CDR1 KGHSY, CDR2 FQNENV. This CDR3 has 14 residues. This chain's CDR3 is CASSQSTGAVGYTF. CDR3 nucleotides: TGTGCCAGCAGCCAATCCACTGGGGCAGTGGGCTACACCTTC.